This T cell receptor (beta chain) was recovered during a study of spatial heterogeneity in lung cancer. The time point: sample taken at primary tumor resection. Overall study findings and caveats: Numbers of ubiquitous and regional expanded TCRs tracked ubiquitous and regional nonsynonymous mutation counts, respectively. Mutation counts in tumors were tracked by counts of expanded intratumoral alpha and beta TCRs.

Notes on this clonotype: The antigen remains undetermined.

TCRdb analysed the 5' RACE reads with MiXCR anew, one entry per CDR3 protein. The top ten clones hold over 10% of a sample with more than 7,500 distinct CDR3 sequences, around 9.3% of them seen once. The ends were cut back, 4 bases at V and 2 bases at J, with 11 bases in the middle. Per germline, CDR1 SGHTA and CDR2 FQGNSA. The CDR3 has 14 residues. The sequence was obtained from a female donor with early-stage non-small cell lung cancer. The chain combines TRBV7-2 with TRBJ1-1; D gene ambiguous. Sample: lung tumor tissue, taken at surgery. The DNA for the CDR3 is TGTGCCAGCAGCTGGAGGCAGGTTAACACTGAAGCTTTCTTT. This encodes CASSWRQVNTEAFF.